Shown below are 22 T cell receptor beta chains from a single sample sequenced in a study of blood T cell repertoires in COVID-19 (TCRdb year 2020). Library preparation employed the immunoSEQ multiplex PCR assay. Held by TCRdb, this immuneACCESS table contains in-frame sequences only and omits some clones. Under half of the omission traces to an unresolved V gene where checked; the cause of the rest is unknown. Present in this sample are some 59,000 clones, about 77% of which were seen just once. The ten largest account for roughly 20% of the sample. The source material was peripheral blood. All receptors come from an older man with active or convalescent COVID-19.

The V and J genes are TRBV7-9 and TRBJ2-2; D is undetermined. Germline loops: CDR1 SEHNR, CDR2 FQNEAQ (reference sequence). V lost 3 bases and J 6 bases, leaving 23 bases between the germline ends. The CDR3 is 18 residues long. The CDR3 reads CASSFYIGLNEASGELFF. Here the CDR3 DNA reads TGTGCCAGCAGCTTTTATATTGGCCTGAACGAGGCGTCCGGGGAGCTGTTTTTT.

The rearrangement links TRBV5-4 to TRBJ1-2, with 9 bases lining up with TRBD1. Germline V CDR1 and CDR2: SGHNT, YYREEE (reference sequence). This CDR3 is built from 13 residues. The trim removed 4 bases at V and 10 bases at J, leaving 8 bases unmatched. The CDR3 coding sequence is TGTGCCAGCAGCCTACAGGGGGCGCGAGACTACACCTTC. Protein product: CASSLQGARDYTF.

The V gene is TRBV5-1, the J gene TRBJ2-5; tentative D call: TRBD1 (5 bases). This CDR3 has 15 amino acids. Germline loops: CDR1 SGHRS, CDR2 YFSETQ. The V end lost 4 bases, the J end lost 5 bases, and 18 bases lay between the germline ends. Here the CDR3 reads CASSPRVPAGETQYF. For the CDR3, the DNA is TGCGCCAGCAGCCCTAGAGTTCCGGCAGGGGAGACCCAGTACTTC.

This chain links TRBV9 with TRBJ1-1; 7 bases align to TRBD1. The CDR3 consists of 15 residues. Germline CDR1 reads SGDLS; CDR2 reads YYNGEE. V trimming: 1 base; J trimming: 8 bases; junction bases outside the gene matches: 11. CDR3 residues: CASSVSGGGENEAFF. Here the CDR3 DNA reads TGTGCCAGCAGCGTATCTGGAGGGGGCGAAAACGAAGCTTTCTTT.

The V and J genes are TRBV2 and TRBJ2-3; D is uncertain. The V and J ends lost 5 bases and 0 bases respectively, with 15 bases between them. Germline assignment: CDR1 SNHLY and CDR2 FYNNEI. This CDR3 spans 16 amino acids. This CDR3 reads CASSFDQTPSTDTQYF. The CDR3 coding sequence is TGTGCCAGCAGTTTTGACCAGACACCAAGCACAGATACGCAGTATTTT.

This chain connects TRBV6-6 to TRBJ1-5; D unresolved. CDR1 and CDR2 from the germline V gene are MNHNY and SVGAGI (reference sequence). V gave up 6 bases and J gave up 0 bases, with 9 bases separating them. This CDR3 contains 14 residues. In nucleotides, the CDR3 is TGTGCCAGCAGCCCGTTCAGTAGCAATCAGCCCCAGCATTTT. Its protein product is CASSPFSSNQPQHF.

This CDR3 is CASSQDFGGAGGYTF. CDR3 bases: TGCGCCAGCAGCCAAGATTTCGGGGGGGCCGGCGGCTACACCTTC. J is TRBJ1-2 and V is TRBV4-3, with D maybe TRBD1 (6 bases). The CDR3 totals 15 residues. Germline lookup yields CDR1 LGHNA and CDR2 YSLEER. With 0 bases removed from V and 8 bases from J, the gap between germline ends came to 16 bases.

The gene calls are TRBV5-4 and TRBJ2-1; 12 positions agree with TRBD2. The CDR3 length is 15 residues. V lost 4 bases to trimming and J lost 12 bases; unmatched junction nucleotides: 11. Looked up from germline, CDR1 is SGHNT and CDR2 is YYREEE (reference sequence). CDR3 DNA sequence: TGTGCCAGCAGCGCCAGACTAGCGGGGGATTCTGGGCAGTTCTTC. Amino acid sequence: CASSARLAGDSGQFF.

The V call is TRBV5-4, the J call TRBJ2-3, with 8 bases identical to TRBD2. Germline values: CDR1 SGHNT, CDR2 YYREEE (reference sequence). This CDR3 comprises 17 residues. V was pared by 0 bases and J by 0 bases, with 6 bases of the junction left unmatched. The CDR3 reads CASSLEPLAVSTDTQYF. The CDR3 DNA sequence: TGTGCCAGCAGCTTGGAGCCACTAGCGGTTAGCACAGATACGCAGTATTTT.

The rearrangement links TRBV6-5 to TRBJ1-2; no firm D call. The CDR3 has 14 residues. Germline V gene sequence: CDR1 MNHEY, CDR2 SVGAGI. Deletions cut 0 bases from V and 4 bases from J, with 9 bases between. CDR3 region: CASSYSAGTYGYTF. CDR3 coding DNA: TGTGCCAGCAGTTACTCAGCCGGTACCTATGGCTACACCTTC.

The J gene is TRBJ1-3, the V gene TRBV5-4, with TRBD1 matching 8 bases. CDR1 and CDR2 (germline): SGHNT, YYREEE (reference sequence). V lost 4 bases and J lost 2; bases outside the gene matches: 2. This CDR3 region has 14 residues. The CDR3 spells CASSPDRAGNTIYF. CDR3 nucleotides: TGTGCCAGCAGCCCGGACAGGGCTGGAAACACCATATATTTT. Looking up the rest from reference TRBV5-4 and TRBJ1-3 gives the full variable domain: ETGVTQSPTHLIKTRGQQVTLRCSSQSGHNTVSWYQQALGQGPQFIFQYYREEENGRGNFPPRFSGLQFPNYSSELNVNALELDDSALYLCASSPDRAGNTIYFGEGSWLTVV.

The chain couples TRBV28 to TRBJ2-1; 9 bases align to TRBD2. Germline V gives CDR1 MDHEN, CDR2 SYDVKM. The CDR3 is 14 amino acids. Germline trimming cut 4 bases from V and 7 bases from J; bases unmatched to any gene: 5. The CDR3 spells CASSWTSVGNEQFF. The DNA of the CDR3 is TGTGCCAGCAGTTGGACTAGCGTAGGGAATGAGCAGTTCTTC.

This clone occurred once. CDR3 residues: CASSLFLANTEAFF. The CDR3 nucleotides read TGTGCCAGCAGCTTATTTTTGGCGAACACTGAAGCTTTCTTT. V usage is TRBV11-2 and J usage is TRBJ1-1; D not resolved. Trimming cost V 2 bases and J 1 base, with 8 bases left between them. The CDR3 covers 14 residues. Germline CDR1 SGHAT, CDR2 FQNNGV.

The chain couples TRBV7-3 to TRBJ2-1, with TRBD1 identical over 9 bases. After removal of 7 bases from V and 5 bases from J, the junction contained 9 bases not matched to a gene. The CDR3 consists of 15 residues. Per the germline V gene, CDR1 is SGHTA and CDR2 is FQGTGA. The CDR3 nucleotides are TGTGCCAGCACCAATCCGGGACAGGGCAACAATGAGCAGTTCTTC. It yields the protein CASTNPGQGNNEQFF. Drawing the rest from reference TRBV7-3 and TRBJ2-1, the complete variable domain is GAGVSQTPSNKVTEKGKYVELRCDPISGHTALYWYRQSLGQGPEFLIYFQGTGAADDSGLPNDRFFAVRPEGSVSTLKIQRTERGDSAVYLCASTNPGQGNNEQFFGPGTRLTVL.

The genes are TRBV7-6 and TRBJ2-1; D perhaps matches TRBD2 (6 bases). The germline gives CDR1 SGHVS, CDR2 FNYEAQ. The V gene lost 1 base and the J gene lost 4 bases, with 14 bases spanning the gap. This CDR3 contains 16 residues. CDR3 loop: CASSLGAGGGYNEQFF. The CDR3 region has the DNA TGTGCCAGCAGCTTAGGAGCGGGTGGTGGATACAATGAGCAGTTCTTC.

This sequence joins TRBV15 and TRBJ1-5; 10 bases fit TRBD1. The junction had 6 bases not matched to a gene; V was cut back by 0 bases and J by 1 base. The CDR3 is made up of 18 amino acids. Germline CDR1 LNHNV, CDR2 YYDKDF (reference sequence). CDR3 protein: CATSRDRGTGVSNQPQHF. CDR3 DNA sequence: TGTGCCACCAGCAGAGATCGTGGGACAGGGGTGAGCAATCAGCCCCAGCATTTT.

This sequence joins TRBV28 and TRBJ1-1, with D uncertain. This CDR3 region has 12 residues. The V gene's germline CDR1 is MDHEN and CDR2 SYDVKM. Between the trimmed V and J ends, which lost 5 bases and 2 bases, there was a span of 6 bases. The CDR3 spells CASSTENTEAFF. The DNA of the CDR3 is TGTGCCAGCAGTACAGAAAACACTGAAGCTTTCTTT.

The rearrangement joins TRBV19 to TRBJ1-6; 8 nucleotides line up with TRBD1. The germline gives CDR1 LNHDA, CDR2 SQIVND (reference sequence). J lost 7 bases, V lost 7 bases, and 3 bases had no gene match. There are 13 residues in the CDR3. The CDR3 loop is CASMGTGNSPLHF. In DNA, the CDR3 is TGTGCCAGTATGGGGACAGGAAATTCACCCCTCCACTTT. The whole variable domain, filled in from reference TRBV19 and TRBJ1-6, reads DGGITQSPKYLFRKEGQNVTLSCEQNLNHDAMYWYRQDPGQGLRLIYYSQIVNDFQKGDIAEGYSVSREKKESFPLTVTSAQKNPTAFYLCASMGTGNSPLHFGNGTRLTVT.

This clone turned up a few times. The rearrangement uses TRBV5-4 and TRBJ2-7; a weak D match, TRBD2 (5 bases). Trimming left V 0 bases short and J 5 bases short, with 9 bases between. The CDR3 has 13 residues. Germline CDR1 is SGHNT and CDR2 is YYREEE (reference sequence). The CDR3 DNA reads TGTGCCAGCAGCTTGGCTGGACTTGACGAGCAGTACTTC. Its translation: CASSLAGLDEQYF.

The CDR3 sequence is CASSQGLEADTQYF. CDR3 bases: TGTGCCAGCAGCCAGGGACTAGAGGCAGATACGCAGTATTTT. The rearrangement links TRBV7-2 to TRBJ2-3; 8 bases agree with TRBD2. Trimming removed 5 bases from V and 4 bases from J; junction bases left unmatched: 5. The CDR3 has 14 residues. Germline V gene data show CDR1 as SGHTA and CDR2 as FQGNSA.

To note about this clone: This specimen includes other DNA sequences encoding the same CDR3. The genes are TRBV6-2 or TRBV6-3 and TRBJ1-2; 10 nucleotides match TRBD1. In germline, CDR1 is MNHEY, CDR2 SVGEGT. The CDR3 is 13 amino acids. V dropped 5 bases and J dropped 4; count of bases not matched to a gene: 1. In DNA, the CDR3 is TGTGCCAGCAGTCGGGACAGGGGCTATGGCTACACCTTC. Amino acid sequence: CASSRDRGYGYTF.

This chain joins TRBV21-1 and TRBJ2-4; the D call TRBD1 from the table was never checked on the DNA. TRBV21-1 is marked as a pseudogene. This CDR3 is 21 amino acids long. CDR3 DNA: TGTGCCAGCTGTGGGGAATTCGCGTGGACAGGGGGTTGGGTAGCCAAAAACATTCAGTACTTC. It is translated as CASCGEFAWTGGWVAKNIQYF.